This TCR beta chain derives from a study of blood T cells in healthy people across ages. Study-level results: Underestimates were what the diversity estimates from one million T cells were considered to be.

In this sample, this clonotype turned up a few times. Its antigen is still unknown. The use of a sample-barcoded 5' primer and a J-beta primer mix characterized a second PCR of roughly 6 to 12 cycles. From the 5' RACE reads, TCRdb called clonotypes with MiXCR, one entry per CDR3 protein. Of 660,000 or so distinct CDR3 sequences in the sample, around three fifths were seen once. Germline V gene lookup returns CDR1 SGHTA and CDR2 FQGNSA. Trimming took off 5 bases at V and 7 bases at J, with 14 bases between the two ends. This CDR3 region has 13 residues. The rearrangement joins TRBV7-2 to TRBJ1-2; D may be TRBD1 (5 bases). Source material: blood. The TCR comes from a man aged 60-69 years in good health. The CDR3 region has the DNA TGTGCCAGCAGCCTGGTCAGGGATCGTGGCTACACCTTC. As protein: CASSLVRDRGYTF.